The clone carrying this TCR beta chain was observed a handful of times. This entry comes from a study of cytomegalovirus exposure and HLA in healthy donors. PCR employed 60 Vbeta and 13 Jbeta primers. This table comes from immunoSEQ multiplex PCR, and its TCRdb copy is limited to in-frame clones, with some not included. The profile shows 57,000 or so clones, under 85% of them singletons. CDR3 length: 15 residues. Germline V lookup: CDR1 LNHNV, CDR2 YYDKDF (reference sequence). V lost 5 bases to trimming and J lost 4 bases; unmatched junction nucleotides: 6. Sample: PBMCs. The rearrangement uses TRBV15 and TRBJ2-1, with 9 bases identical to TRBD1. The TCR was taken from a man over 45 in good health and CMV-seropositive. This CDR3 is CATSRGQGQYNEQFF. The CDR3 nucleotides read TGTGCCACCAGCCGTGGACAGGGGCAGTACAATGAGCAGTTCTTC. Complete variable domain (other parts from reference TRBV15 and TRBJ2-1): DAMVIQNPRYQVTQFGKPVTLSCSQTLNHNVMYWYQQKSSQAPKLLFHYYDKDFNNEADTPDNFQSRRPNTSFCFLDIRSPGLGDTAMYLCATSRGQGQYNEQFFGPGTRLTVL.